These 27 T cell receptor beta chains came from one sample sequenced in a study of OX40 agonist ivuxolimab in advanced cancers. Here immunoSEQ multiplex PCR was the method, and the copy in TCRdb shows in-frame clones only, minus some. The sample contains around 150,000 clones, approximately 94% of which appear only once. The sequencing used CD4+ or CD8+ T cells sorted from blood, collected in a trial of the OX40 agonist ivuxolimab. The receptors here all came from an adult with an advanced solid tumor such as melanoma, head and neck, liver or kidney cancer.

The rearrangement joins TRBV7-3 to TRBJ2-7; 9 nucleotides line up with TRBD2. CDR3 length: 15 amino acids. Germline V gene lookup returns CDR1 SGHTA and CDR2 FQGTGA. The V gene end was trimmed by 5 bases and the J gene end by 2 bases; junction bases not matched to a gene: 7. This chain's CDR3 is CASSPGSSGTYEQYF. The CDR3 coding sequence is TGTGCCAGCAGCCCCGGGTCTAGCGGGACCTACGAGCAGTACTTC.

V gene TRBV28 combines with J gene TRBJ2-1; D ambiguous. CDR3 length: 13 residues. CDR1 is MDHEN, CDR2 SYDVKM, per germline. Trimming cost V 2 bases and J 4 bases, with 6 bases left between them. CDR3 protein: CASSLGVYNEQFF. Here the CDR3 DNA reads TGTGCCAGCAGTTTAGGGGTTTACAATGAGCAGTTCTTC. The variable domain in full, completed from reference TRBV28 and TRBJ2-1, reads DVKVTQSSRYLVKRTGEKVFLECVQDMDHENMFWYRQDPGLGLRLIYFSYDVKMKEKGDIPEGYSVSREKKERFSLILESASTNQTSMYLCASSLGVYNEQFFGPGTRLTVL.

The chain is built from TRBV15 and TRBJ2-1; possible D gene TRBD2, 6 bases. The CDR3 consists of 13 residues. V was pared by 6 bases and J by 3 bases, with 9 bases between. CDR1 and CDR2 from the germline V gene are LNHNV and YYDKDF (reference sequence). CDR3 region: CATRRDFYNEQFF. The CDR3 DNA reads TGTGCCACCAGGAGGGACTTCTACAATGAGCAGTTCTTC.

The CDR3 DNA is TGTGCCAGCAGTCCTTGGGAGTCCGGGACAGGAGACCAAGAGACCCAGTACTTC. Amino acids: CASSPWESGTGDQETQYF. This chain connects TRBV27 to TRBJ2-5; 8 bases agree with TRBD1. With 5 bases clipped from V and 0 bases from J, the junction kept 14 bases outside the gene matches. Germline CDR1 and CDR2: MNHEY and SMNVEV (reference sequence). The CDR3 runs 18 residues.

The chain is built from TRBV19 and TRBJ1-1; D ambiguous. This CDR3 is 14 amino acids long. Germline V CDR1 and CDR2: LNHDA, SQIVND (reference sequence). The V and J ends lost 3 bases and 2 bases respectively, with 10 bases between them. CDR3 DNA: TGTGCCAGTAGTATTAGGGAGATAAACACTGAAGCTTTCTTT. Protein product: CASSIREINTEAFF.

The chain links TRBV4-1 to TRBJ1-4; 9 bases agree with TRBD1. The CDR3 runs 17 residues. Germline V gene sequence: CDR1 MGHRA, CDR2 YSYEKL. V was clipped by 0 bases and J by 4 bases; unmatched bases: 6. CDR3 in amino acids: CASSQELGQGYNEKLFF. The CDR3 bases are TGCGCCAGCAGCCAAGAATTGGGACAGGGATATAATGAAAAACTGTTTTTT.

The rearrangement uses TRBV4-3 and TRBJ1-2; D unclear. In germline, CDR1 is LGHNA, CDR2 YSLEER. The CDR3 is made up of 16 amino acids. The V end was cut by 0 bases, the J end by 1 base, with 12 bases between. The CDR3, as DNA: TGCGCCAGCAGCCAAGATCGAAGCCTCCATAACTATGGCTACACCTTC. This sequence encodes CASSQDRSLHNYGYTF.

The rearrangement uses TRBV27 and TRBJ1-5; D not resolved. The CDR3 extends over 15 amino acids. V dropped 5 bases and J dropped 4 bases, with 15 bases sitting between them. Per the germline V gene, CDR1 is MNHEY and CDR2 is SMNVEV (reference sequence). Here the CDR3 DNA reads TGTGCCAGCAGTCCCAGTCCGGTTTGGAATCAGCCCCAGCATTTT. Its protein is CASSPSPVWNQPQHF.

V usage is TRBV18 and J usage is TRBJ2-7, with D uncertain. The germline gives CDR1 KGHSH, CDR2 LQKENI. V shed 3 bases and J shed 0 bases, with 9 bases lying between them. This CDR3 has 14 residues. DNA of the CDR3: TGTGCCAGCTCACCTCCGACGGTCTCCTACGAGCAGTACTTC. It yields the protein CASSPPTVSYEQYF.

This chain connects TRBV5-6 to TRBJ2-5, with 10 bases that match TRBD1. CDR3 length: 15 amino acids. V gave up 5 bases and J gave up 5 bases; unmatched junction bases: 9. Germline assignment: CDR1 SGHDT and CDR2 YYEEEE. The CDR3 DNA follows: TGTGCCAGCAGTTCGACAGGGGGCGGACTGGAGACCCAGTACTTC. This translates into CASSSTGGGLETQYF.

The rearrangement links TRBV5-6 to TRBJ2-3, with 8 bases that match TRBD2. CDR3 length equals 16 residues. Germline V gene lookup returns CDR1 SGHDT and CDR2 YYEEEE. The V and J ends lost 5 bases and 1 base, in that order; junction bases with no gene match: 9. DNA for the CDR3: TGTGCCAGCAGATTCAGAGCGGGAGTCGGCACAGATACGCAGTATTTT. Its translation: CASRFRAGVGTDTQYF.

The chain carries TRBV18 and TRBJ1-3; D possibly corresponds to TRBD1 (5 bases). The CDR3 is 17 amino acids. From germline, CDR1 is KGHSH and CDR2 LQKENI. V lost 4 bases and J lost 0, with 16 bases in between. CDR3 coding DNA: TGTGCCAGCTCACAAGGGACTCTCCCCAGCTCTGGAAACACCATATATTTT. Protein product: CASSQGTLPSSGNTIYF.

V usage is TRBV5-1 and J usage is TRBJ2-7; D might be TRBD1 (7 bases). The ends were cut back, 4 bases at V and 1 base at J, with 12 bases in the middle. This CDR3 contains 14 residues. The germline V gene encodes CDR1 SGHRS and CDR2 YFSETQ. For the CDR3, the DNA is TGCGCCAGCAGCCTGGAGGGACAGTCCTACGAGCAGTACTTC. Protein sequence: CASSLEGQSYEQYF.

CDR3 sequence reads: CASSGLAGVETQYF. CDR3 sequence (DNA): TGTGCCAGCAGTGGACTAGCGGGAGTGGAGACCCAGTACTTC. The chain carries TRBV11-1 and TRBJ2-5, with 13 bases matching TRBD2. Germline V gene lookup returns CDR1 SGHAT and CDR2 FQDESV (reference sequence). This CDR3 region has 14 residues. The V and J ends lost 6 bases and 5 bases, in that order; junction bases with no gene match: 3.

The CDR3 loop reads CASSRGTGGANTGELFF. In DNA, the CDR3 is TGTGCCAGTAGCCGGGGGACAGGGGGCGCGAACACCGGGGAGCTGTTTTTT. The J gene is TRBJ2-2, the V gene TRBV19; 12 bases are shared with TRBD1. J lost 0 bases, V lost 6 bases, and 5 bases had no gene match. This CDR3 is 17 amino acids long. Germline V gene sequence: CDR1 LNHDA, CDR2 SQIVND (reference sequence).

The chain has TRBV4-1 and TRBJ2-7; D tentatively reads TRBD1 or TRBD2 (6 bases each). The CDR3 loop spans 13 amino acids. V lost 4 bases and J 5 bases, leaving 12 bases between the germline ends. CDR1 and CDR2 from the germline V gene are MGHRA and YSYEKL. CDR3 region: CASSPGGTNEQYF. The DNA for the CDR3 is TGCGCCAGCAGCCCCGGAGGGACAAACGAGCAGTACTTC.

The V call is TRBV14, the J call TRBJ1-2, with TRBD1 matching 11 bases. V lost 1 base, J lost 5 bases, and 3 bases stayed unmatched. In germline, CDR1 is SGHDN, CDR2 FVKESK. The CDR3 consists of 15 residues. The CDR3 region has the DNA TGTGCCAGCAGCCAAGCCGGGACAGGGGGGTATGGCTACACCTTC. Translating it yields CASSQAGTGGYGYTF.

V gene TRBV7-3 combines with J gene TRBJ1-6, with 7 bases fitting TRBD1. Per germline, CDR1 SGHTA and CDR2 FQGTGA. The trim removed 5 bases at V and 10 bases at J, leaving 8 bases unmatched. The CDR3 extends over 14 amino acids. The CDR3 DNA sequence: TGTGCCAGCAGCCAGAAGGGGGCCGGGTCACCCCTCCACTTT. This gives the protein CASSQKGAGSPLHF.

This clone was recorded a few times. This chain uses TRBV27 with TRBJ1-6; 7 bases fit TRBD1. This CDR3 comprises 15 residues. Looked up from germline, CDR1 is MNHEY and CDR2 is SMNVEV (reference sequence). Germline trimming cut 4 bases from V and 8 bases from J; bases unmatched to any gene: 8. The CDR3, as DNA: TGTGCCAGCAGTTCGGACAGGACCCCTTATTCACCCCTCCACTTT. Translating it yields CASSSDRTPYSPLHF.

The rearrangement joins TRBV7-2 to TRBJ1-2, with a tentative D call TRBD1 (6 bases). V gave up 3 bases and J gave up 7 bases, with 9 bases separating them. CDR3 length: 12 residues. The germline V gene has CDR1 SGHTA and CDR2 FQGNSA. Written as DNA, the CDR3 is TGTGCCAGCAGCTTTCAGGGGTCTGGCTACACCTTC. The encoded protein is CASSFQGSGYTF. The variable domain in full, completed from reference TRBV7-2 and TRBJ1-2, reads GAGVSQSPSNKVTEKGKDVELRCDPISGHTALYWYRQSLGQGLEFLIYFQGNSAPDKSGLPSDRFSAERTGGSVSTLTIQRTQQEDSAVYLCASSFQGSGYTFGSGTRLTVV.

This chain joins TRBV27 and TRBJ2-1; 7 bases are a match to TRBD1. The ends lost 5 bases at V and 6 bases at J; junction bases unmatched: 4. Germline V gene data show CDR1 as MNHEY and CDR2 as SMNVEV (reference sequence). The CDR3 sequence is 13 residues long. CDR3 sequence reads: CASSPNRGNEQFF. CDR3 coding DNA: TGTGCCAGCAGTCCTAACAGGGGCAATGAGCAGTTCTTC.

The CDR3 DNA reads TGTGCCAGTAGTGGGGCAGGGAGGACTGAAGCTTTCTTT. Encoded protein: CASSGAGRTEAFF. The J gene is TRBJ1-1, the V gene TRBV19; tentative D call: TRBD1 (5 bases). Deletions cut 5 bases from V and 5 bases from J, with 12 bases between. This CDR3 region has 13 residues. CDR1 and CDR2 from the germline V gene are LNHDA and SQIVND (reference sequence).

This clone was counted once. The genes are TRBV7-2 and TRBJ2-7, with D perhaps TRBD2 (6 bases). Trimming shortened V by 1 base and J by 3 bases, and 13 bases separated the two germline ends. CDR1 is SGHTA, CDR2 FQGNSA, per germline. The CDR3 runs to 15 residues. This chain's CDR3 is CASSLGGTQIYEQYF. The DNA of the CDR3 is TGTGCCAGCAGCTTAGGCGGGACTCAGATCTACGAGCAGTACTTC.

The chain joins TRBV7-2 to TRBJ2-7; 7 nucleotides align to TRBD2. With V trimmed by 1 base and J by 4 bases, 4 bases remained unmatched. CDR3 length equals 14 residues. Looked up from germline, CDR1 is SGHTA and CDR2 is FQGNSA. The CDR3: CASSLGTSRYEQYF. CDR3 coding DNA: TGTGCCAGCAGCTTAGGGACTAGTCGTTACGAGCAGTACTTC.

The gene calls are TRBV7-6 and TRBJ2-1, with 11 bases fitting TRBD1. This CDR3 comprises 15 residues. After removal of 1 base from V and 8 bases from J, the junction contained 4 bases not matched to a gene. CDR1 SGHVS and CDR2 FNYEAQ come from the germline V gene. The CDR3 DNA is TGTGCCAGCAGCTTAGGGACAGGGGGCGTCTATGAGCAGTTCTTC. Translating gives CASSLGTGGVYEQFF.

CDR3 protein: CASSPSGSSKGGYTF. In nucleotides, the CDR3 is TGTGCCAGCTCACCATCGGGTAGCAGCAAGGGAGGCTACACCTTC. V and J are TRBV18 and TRBJ1-2; no firm D call. The V and J ends lost 2 bases and 8 bases respectively, with 18 bases between them. This CDR3 has 15 amino acids. Germline V CDR1 and CDR2: KGHSH, LQKENI.

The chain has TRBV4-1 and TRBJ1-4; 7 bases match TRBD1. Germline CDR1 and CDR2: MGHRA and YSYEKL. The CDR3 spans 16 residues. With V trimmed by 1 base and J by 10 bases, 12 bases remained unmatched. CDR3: CASSQVPQGITVKLFF. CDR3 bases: TGCGCCAGCAGCCAAGTCCCACAGGGGATAACGGTAAAACTGTTTTTT.